Detailed here is one TCR beta chain. The sample comes from a study of human versus mouse CDR3 diversity and MHC coevolution. Study overall: Each sample yielded about 0.6 x 10^7 to 1.8 x 10^7 valid reads.

Trimming shortened V by 4 bases and J by 5 bases, and 12 bases separated the two germline ends. The CDR3 length is 13 residues. Germline V lookup: CDR1 SGDLS, CDR2 YYNGEE. Profiled with immunoSEQ multiplex PCR; TCRdb holds only in-frame clones, not every one. The sample has about 60,000 clones, about 94% seen once. The sample was naive CD4+ T cells from blood. Subset in this sample: CD45RO-negative CD62L-positive naive CD4 T cells. The sequence was collected from a person aged 55 to 75 in good health. The chain joins TRBV9 to TRBJ1-1, with D hard to call. The CDR3 sequence: CASSPPVGTEAFF. The CDR3 DNA sequence: TGTGCCAGCAGCCCCCCAGTCGGGACTGAAGCTTTCTTT.